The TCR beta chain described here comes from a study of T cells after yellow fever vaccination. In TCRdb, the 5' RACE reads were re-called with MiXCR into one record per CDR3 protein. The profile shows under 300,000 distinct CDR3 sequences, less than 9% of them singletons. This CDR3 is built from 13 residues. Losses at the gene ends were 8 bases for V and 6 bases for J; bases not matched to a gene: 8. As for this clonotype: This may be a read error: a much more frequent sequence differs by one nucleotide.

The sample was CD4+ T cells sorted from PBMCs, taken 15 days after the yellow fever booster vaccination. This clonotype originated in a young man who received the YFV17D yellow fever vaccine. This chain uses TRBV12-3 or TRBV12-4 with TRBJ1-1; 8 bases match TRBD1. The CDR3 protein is CASGLVDRAEAFF. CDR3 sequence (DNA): TGTGCCAGCGGCCTGGTGGACAGGGCTGAAGCTTTCTTT.